This is a list of T cell receptor beta chains from one sample in a study of T cell changes during pregnancy in multiple sclerosis. The repertoire was sequenced with immunoSEQ multiplex PCR; TCRdb's copy has only in-frame clones and lacks some. The table includes some 97,000 clones, around 92% detected once. The starting material was peripheral blood, obtained after pregnancy. The receptors here all came from a female donor with multiple sclerosis, enrolled in a pregnancy study. Each CDR3 is given with its conserved first and last residue.

TRBJ2-7 | TRBV5-5 | 14 | CASSLAGGRDEQYF
TRBJ2-7 | TRBV18 | 15 | CASSPPSQPSYEQYF
TRBJ2-7 | TRBV7-2 | 15 | CASSPGQGALYEQYF
TRBJ1-4 | TRBV7-9 | 17 | CASSLVNSYGANEKLFF
TRBJ1-2 | TRBV28 | 13 | CASSTPVLRSYTF
TRBJ1-1 | TRBV30 | 12 | CAWSVRGTEAFF
TRBJ2-3 | TRBV4-1 | 14 | CASSLRFPTDTQYF
TRBJ2-4 | TRBV7-2 | 14 | CASSKTPAKNIQYF
TRBJ1-3 | TRBV30 | 15 | CAWSFRRVGGNTIYF
TRBJ2-3 | TRBV15 | 12 | CATGGAFDTQYF
TRBJ2-7 | TRBV14 | 12 | CASSQQTYEQYF
TRBJ2-5 | TRBV7-2 | 14 | CASSPGLARETQYF
TRBJ2-7 | TRBV30 | 13 | CAWSRGYTYEQYF
TRBJ2-7 | TRBV9 | 13 | CASSVSSSYEQYF
TRBJ2-2 | TRBV27 | 14 | CASRLGTGPGELFF
TRBJ1-1 | TRBV28 | 13 | CASRRGPRTEAFF
TRBJ2-3 | TRBV18 | 15 | CASSPMTSGAGTQYF
TRBJ2-5 | TRBV7-2 | 16 | CASSQPSEGVGETQYF
TRBJ1-5 | TRBV4-1 | 15 | CASSQDLREYQPQHF
TRBJ1-3 | TRBV25-1 | 14 | CASSLSGSGNTIYF
TRBJ1-5 | TRBV6-1 | 15 | CASSDTVGSVQPQHF
TRBJ2-7 | TRBV5-1 | 14 | CASSTWDRALEQYF
TRBJ2-1 | TRBV6-1 | 15 | CASSEAVRPGNEQFF
TRBJ2-7 | TRBV27 | 14 | CASSYRDRGYEQYF
TRBJ2-1 | TRBV7-2 | 14 | CASSLALEGGEQFF
TRBJ2-7 | TRBV5-1 | 15 | CASSLGLAGTREQYF
TRBJ1-1 | TRBV7-2 | 13 | CASSNRVNTEAFF
TRBJ2-5 | TRBV2 | 15 | CASSGLTSAQETQYF
TRBJ1-2 | TRBV10-3 | 14 | CAISENQANYGYTF
TRBJ2-7 | TRBV7-2 | 18 | CASSSQGAILRGSYEQYF
TRBJ1-2 | TRBV18 | 15 | CASSPPGQKHYGYTF
TRBJ1-6 | TRBV27 | 16 | CASSVTGNSYNSPLHF
TRBJ1-1 | TRBV27 | 20 | CASSLSATYHGGSSNTEAFF
TRBJ2-1 | TRBV19 | 15 | CASRAGGTRYDEQFF
TRBJ2-3 | TRBV5-4 | 13 | CASSWTSTDTQYF
TRBJ2-3 | TRBV9 | 17 | CASSVDLAGDPMDTQYF
TRBJ1-2 | TRBV5-4 | 16 | CASSGTGQGLNYGYTF
TRBJ1-2 | TRBV30 | 15 | CAYRDTTGANYGYTF
TRBJ1-6 | TRBV2 | 18 | CASSETVLGSEGNSPLHF
TRBJ2-7 | TRBV19 | 16 | CASSLEDRGDTYEQYF
TRBJ2-2 | TRBV10-1 | 16 | CASSDWAGRDTGELFF
TRBJ1-3 | TRBV6-5 | 13 | CASSYAEGNTIYF
TRBJ2-7 | TRBV28 | 14 | CASSLGGDSYEQYF
TRBJ1-6 | TRBV11-2 | 14 | CASSLGTPPTPLHF
TRBJ2-1 | TRBV28 | 16 | CASSLRLAGFGNEQFF
TRBJ1-5 | TRBV2 | 12 | CASSDHNQPQHF
TRBJ2-1 | TRBV18 | 15 | CASSPPGPRKEGQFF
TRBJ1-3 | TRBV18 | 13 | CASSPKAGNTIYF
TRBJ1-1 | TRBV19 | 14 | CASTSRQGNTEAFF
TRBJ2-3 | TRBV19 | 16 | CASSTSGTYIPDTQYF
TRBJ2-7 | TRBV2 | 12 | CASSGTSYEQYF
TRBJ2-7 | TRBV10-3 | 13 | CAISEGGSYEQYF
TRBJ1-5 | TRBV2 | 15 | CASSGAGYLHQPQHF
TRBJ1-2 | TRBV6-5 | 12 | CASSPQGRGYTF
TRBJ2-5 | TRBV9 | 14 | CASSVGVVSEDQYF
TRBJ1-4 | TRBV30 | 13 | CAWSGGPNEKLFF
TRBJ2-2 | TRBV11-2 | 16 | CASSLVGTPNTGELFF
TRBJ1-2 | TRBV2 | 12 | CASSDGGLAYTF